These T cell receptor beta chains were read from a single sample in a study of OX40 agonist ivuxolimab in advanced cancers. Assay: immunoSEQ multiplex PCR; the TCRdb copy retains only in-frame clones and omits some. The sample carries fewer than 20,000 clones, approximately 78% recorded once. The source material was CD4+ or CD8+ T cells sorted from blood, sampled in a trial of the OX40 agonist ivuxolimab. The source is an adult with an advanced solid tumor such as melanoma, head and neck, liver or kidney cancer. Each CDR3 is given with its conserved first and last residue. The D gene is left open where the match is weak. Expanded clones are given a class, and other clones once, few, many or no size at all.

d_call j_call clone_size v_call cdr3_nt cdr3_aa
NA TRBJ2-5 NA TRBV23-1 TGCGCCAGCAGTCACGGCTCTCGGTTATTTGAGACCCAGTACTTC CASSHGSRLFETQYF
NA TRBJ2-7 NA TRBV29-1 TGCAGCGTTTTGGGGGACCCCCGGGGAAGCTCCTACGAGCAGTACTTC CSVLGDPRGSSYEQYF
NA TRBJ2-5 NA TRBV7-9 TGTGCCAGCAGCTTAGGCCAGGGAGTTGTTGGGCCCCAAGAGACCCAGTACTTC CASSLGQGVVGPQETQYF
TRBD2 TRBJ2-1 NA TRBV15 TGTGCCACCAGCATCAGACTAGCGGGAGTCCTGAATGAGCAGTTCTTC CATSIRLAGVLNEQFF
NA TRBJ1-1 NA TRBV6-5 TGTGCCAGCAGTTACTCCCCATGGGCCAGGTACACTGAAGCTTTCTTT CASSYSPWARYTEAFF
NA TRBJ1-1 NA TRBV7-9 TGTGCCGCGGGGAAGGGAAAGACTGAAGCTTTCTTT CAAGKGKTEAFF
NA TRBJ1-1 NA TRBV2 TGTGCCAGCAGGGACCGGGACCCAACCCGGTGGGTGAACACTGAAGCTTTCTTT CASRDRDPTRWVNTEAFF
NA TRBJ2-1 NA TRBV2 TGTGCCAGCAGTGAAGATCCAGGCTCCTACAATGAGCAGTTCTTC CASSEDPGSYNEQFF
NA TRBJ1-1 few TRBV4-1 TGCGCCAGCAGCCAAGAGTCGAACACTGAAGCTTTCTTT CASSQESNTEAFF
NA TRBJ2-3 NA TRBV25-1 TGTGCCAGCCAGAGGGGGGGAACAGATACGCAGTATTTT CASQRGGTDTQYF
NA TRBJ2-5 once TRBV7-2 TGTGCCAGCAGCTTAGATGAAGGACAGTTTCAAGAGACCCAGTACTTC CASSLDEGQFQETQYF
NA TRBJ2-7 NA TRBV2 TGTGCCAGCAGTGATCTTCAGTCCGAGCAGTACTTC CASSDLQSEQYF
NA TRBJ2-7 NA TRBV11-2 TGTGCCAGCAAGCTTGGGGCCTACGAGCAGTACTTC CASKLGAYEQYF
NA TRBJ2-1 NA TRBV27 TGTGCCAGCATGCCCCTAGGGAAATACAATGAGCAGTTCTTC CASMPLGKYNEQFF
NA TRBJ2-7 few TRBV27 TGTGCCAGCGGACTGGACGGGAACTACGAGCAGTACTTC CASGLDGNYEQYF
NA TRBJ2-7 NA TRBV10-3 TGTGCCATCAGTGCCGCCGGAGAATCCTACGAGCAGTACTTC CAISAAGESYEQYF
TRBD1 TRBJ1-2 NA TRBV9 TGTGCCAGCAGCAGTGGACAGGTCTATGGCTACACCTTC CASSSGQVYGYTF
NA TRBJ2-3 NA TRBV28 TGTGCCAGCAGTCCGGGACTGACGGGGCGTTCAGATACGCAGTATTTT CASSPGLTGRSDTQYF
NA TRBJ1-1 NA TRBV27 TGTGCCAGCAGTTTATCGAAGGGACATACCGAAGCTTTCTTT CASSLSKGHTEAFF
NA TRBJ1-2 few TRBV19 TGTGCCAGTAGTGACCGGTCGAGAGATGGCTACACCTTC CASSDRSRDGYTF
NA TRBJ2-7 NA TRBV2 TGTGCCAGCAGTTTAACGGTACAGGAGGCTCTCTACGAGCAGTACTTC CASSLTVQEALYEQYF
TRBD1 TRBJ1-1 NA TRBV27 TGTGCCAGCAGTTTGTATCCCTCGCAGGGGGCGAACACTGAAGCTTTCTTT CASSLYPSQGANTEAFF
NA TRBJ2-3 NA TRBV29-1 TGCAGCGTTGACGGGCAGGGGACGGATACGCAGTATTTT CSVDGQGTDTQYF
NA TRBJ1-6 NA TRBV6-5 TGTGCCAGCAGTTATGGGCCGACCGATTATAATTCACCCCTCCACTTT CASSYGPTDYNSPLHF
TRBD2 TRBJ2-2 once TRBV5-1 TGCGCCAGCAGCCCCGGACTAGCCGTTAACACCGGGGAGCTGTTTTTT CASSPGLAVNTGELFF
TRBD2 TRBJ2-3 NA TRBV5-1 TGCGCCAGCAGCTTGGGACTAGCGGGAGGAGAATGGACAGATACGCAGTATTTT CASSLGLAGGEWTDTQYF
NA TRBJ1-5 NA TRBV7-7 TGTGCCAGCAGCTTCGGGGAACGGAATCAGCCCCAGCATTTT CASSFGERNQPQHF
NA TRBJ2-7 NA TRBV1 TGCACCAGCAGCCCCTGGGATCACGGGACAGGGGCCTTCCCCTCCTACGAGCAGTACTTC CTSSPWDHGTGAFPSYEQYF
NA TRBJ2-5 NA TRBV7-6 TGTGCCAGCAGCCCCAGTGGTGGAGCCCAAGAGACCCAGTACTTC CASSPSGGAQETQYF
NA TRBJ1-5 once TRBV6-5 TGTGCCAGCAGTTACTCTGAGGGTAGTCAGCCCCAGCATTTT CASSYSEGSQPQHF
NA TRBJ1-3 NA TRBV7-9 TGTGCCAGCAGCTTCGGAGGGCCTGGAAACACCATATATTTT CASSFGGPGNTIYF
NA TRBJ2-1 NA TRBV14 TGTGCCAGCAGCCAAGGTAGGGGGAGGTACAATGAGCAGTTCTTC CASSQGRGRYNEQFF
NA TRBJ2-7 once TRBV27 TGTGCCAGCAGTTTGCGAGGTCCCCTCTTTCTATACGAGCAGTACTTC CASSLRGPLFLYEQYF
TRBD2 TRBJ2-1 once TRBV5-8 TGTGCCAGCAGCCTTATAGCGGGAGCCCCCTACAATGAGCAGTTCTTC CASSLIAGAPYNEQFF
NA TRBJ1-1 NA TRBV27 TGTGCCAGCAGTGAGTTGAAGGCAACCATGAACACTGAAGCTTTCTTT CASSELKATMNTEAFF
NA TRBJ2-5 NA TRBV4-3 TGCGCCAGCAGCCAAGATGGGGCAGGGGGGGGGACCCAGTACTTC CASSQDGAGGGTQYF
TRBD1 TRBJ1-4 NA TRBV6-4 TGTGCCAGCAGTGAGGGGACAGGGAGGAATGAAAAACTGTTTTTT CASSEGTGRNEKLFF
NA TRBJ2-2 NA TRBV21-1 TGTGCCAGCAGCCCTGTGCGCGACGCGAACACCGGGGAGCTGTTTTTT CASSPVRDANTGELFF
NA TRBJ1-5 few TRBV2 TGTGCCAGCACAACCGGGACGGGGAATCAGCCCCAGCATTTT CASTTGTGNQPQHF
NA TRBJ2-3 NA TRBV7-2 TGTGCCAGCAGCTTAGTACTGGGGCCAGATACGCAGTATTTT CASSLVLGPDTQYF
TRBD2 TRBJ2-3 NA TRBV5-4 TGTGCCAGCAGTGATGGACTAGCGGGGATAAGCACAGATACGCAGTATTTT CASSDGLAGISTDTQYF
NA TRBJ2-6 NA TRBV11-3 TGTGCCAGCAGCATATGCCGATCTCGACAAAGCCGGGCCAACGTCCTGACTTTC CASSICRSRQSRANVLTF
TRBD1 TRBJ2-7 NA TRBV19 TGTGCCACCGCCGGGACAGAGTCCTACGAGCAGTACTTC CATAGTESYEQYF
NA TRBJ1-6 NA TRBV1 TGCACCAGCAGCCCCCTGGGGGGTCTACCCCTCCACTTT CTSSPLGGLPLHF
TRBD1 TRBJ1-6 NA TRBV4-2 TGTGCCAGCAGCCAGGACAGGGGGGATTCACCCCTCCACTTT CASSQDRGDSPLHF
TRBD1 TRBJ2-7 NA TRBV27 TGTGCCAGCAGTTTCGGACAGGGCACGGGCTCCTACGAGCAGTACTTC CASSFGQGTGSYEQYF
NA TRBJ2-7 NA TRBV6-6 TGTGCCAGCAGTTACTCGGGGGCCTACGAGCAGTACTTC CASSYSGAYEQYF
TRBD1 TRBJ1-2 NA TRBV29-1 TGCAGCGCCAGACAGGGATCGGACTATGGCTACACCTTC CSARQGSDYGYTF
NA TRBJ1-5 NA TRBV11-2 TGTGCCAGCAGCCTTAACCGGGATTGGAATCAGCCCCAGCATTTT CASSLNRDWNQPQHF
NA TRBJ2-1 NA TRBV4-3 TGCGCCAGCAGCCCGGGGGACAACAACAATGAGCAGTTCTTC CASSPGDNNNEQFF
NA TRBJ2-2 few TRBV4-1 TGCGCCAGCGGACGCGGGGAGCAGGCGAACACCGGGGAGCTGTTTTTT CASGRGEQANTGELFF
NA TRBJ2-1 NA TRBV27 TGTGCCAGCAGAAGCGGGCCTATGCAGTTCTTC CASRSGPMQFF
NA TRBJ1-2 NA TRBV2 TGTGCCAGCAGTGAACCGGGACTGCGCTATGGCTACACCTTC CASSEPGLRYGYTF
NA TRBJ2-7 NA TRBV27 TGTGCCAGCAGTTTTCTCCCTTTGGGAGGTACCTACGAGCAGTACTTC CASSFLPLGGTYEQYF
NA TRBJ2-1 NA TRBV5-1 TGCGCCAGCAGCTTGGGTGAGGGAGCTTCCTACAATGAGCAGTTCTTC CASSLGEGASYNEQFF
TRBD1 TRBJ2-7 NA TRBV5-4 TGTGCCAGCAGCTTGTTGCTGGGACAGGGGGCCCACGAGCAGTACTTC CASSLLLGQGAHEQYF
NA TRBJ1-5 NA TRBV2 TGTGCCAGCAGTGCCAACTGGGATAGCAATCAGCCCCAGCATTTT CASSANWDSNQPQHF
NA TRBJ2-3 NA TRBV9 TGTGCCAGCAGCCCCTGGGACCATCTTAGCACAGATACGCAGTATTTT CASSPWDHLSTDTQYF
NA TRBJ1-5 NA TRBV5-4 TGTGCCAGCGTCCTCGTGCCCCAGCATTTT CASVLVPQHF
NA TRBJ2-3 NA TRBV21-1 TGTGCCAGCAGCGAAAGCGGGAGGCGCTCAGATACGCAGTATTTT CASSESGRRSDTQYF